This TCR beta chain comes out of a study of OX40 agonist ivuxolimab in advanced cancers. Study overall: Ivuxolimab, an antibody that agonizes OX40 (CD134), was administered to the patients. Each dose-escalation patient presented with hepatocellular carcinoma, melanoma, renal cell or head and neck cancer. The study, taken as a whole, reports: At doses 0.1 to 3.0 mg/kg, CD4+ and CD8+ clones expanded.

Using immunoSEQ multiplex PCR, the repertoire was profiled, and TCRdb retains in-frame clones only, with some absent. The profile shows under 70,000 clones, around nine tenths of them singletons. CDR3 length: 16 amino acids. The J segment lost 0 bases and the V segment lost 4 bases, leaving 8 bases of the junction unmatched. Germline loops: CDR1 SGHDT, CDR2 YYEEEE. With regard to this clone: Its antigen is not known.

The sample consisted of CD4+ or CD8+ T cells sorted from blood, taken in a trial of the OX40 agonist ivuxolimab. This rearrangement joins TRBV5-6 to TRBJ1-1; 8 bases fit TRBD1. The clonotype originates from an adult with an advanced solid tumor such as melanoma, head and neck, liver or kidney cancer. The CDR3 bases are TGTGCCAGCAGCACTATTCCGGGACAGGTGAACACTGAAGCTTTCTTT. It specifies CASSTIPGQVNTEAFF.